This TCR beta chain was obtained from a study of shared clonotypes between healthy human individuals. Data came from immunoSEQ multiplex PCR; TCRdb stores just in-frame clones and leaves some out. The sample includes over a million clones, approximately 98.5% of them seen just once. The CDR3 has 14 amino acids. The V gene end was trimmed by 4 bases and the J gene end by 3 bases; junction bases not matched to a gene: 6. CDR1 is SGHRS and CDR2 is YFSETQ in the germline V gene. The sequence came from a man under 40 in good health. J is TRBJ2-5 and V is TRBV5-1, with 7 bases lining up with TRBD2. The sequenced sample consisted of naive CD4+ T cells sorted from blood. Subset specified: CD45RA+ positively selected. The CDR3 DNA reads as TGCGCCAGCAGCCCCGGACTAGTTAAAGAGACCCAGTACTTC. Its translation: CASSPGLVKETQYF.